Sequencing of this TCR beta chain was carried out in a study of cytomegalovirus exposure and HLA in healthy donors. Study-wide results and limits: TCR beta chains numbering 164 were designated cytomegalovirus-associated. The authors later linked a missense DCLRE1C variant to TCR beta V- and J-gene trimming. Per published reports, the classifier diagnosed cytomegalovirus status with high specificity and sensitivity.

The CDR3 is 17 amino acids. CDR1 and CDR2 from the germline V gene are KGHSH and LQKENI. The ends lost 3 bases at V and 3 bases at J; junction bases unmatched: 5. About this clone: Its specificity is unknown.

It was with 60 Vbeta and 13 Jbeta primers that the PCR ran. Method: immunoSEQ multiplex PCR; TCRdb's copy keeps in-frame clones and lacks some. The sample lists around 180,000 clones; roughly 80% were seen once. The receptor comes from a man younger than 45 in good health and CMV-seropositive. Sequencing was performed on PBMCs. The V gene is TRBV18, the J gene TRBJ2-6; 10 bases line up with TRBD1. The CDR3 sequence: CASSPGQGSSGANVLTF. The CDR3 coding sequence is TGTGCCAGCTCACCGGGACAGGGGTCCAGTGGGGCCAACGTCCTGACTTTC. Full variable domain (outside the CDR3, taken from reference TRBV18 and TRBJ2-6): NAGVMQNPRHLVRRRGQEARLRCSPMKGHSHVYWYRQLPEEGLKFMVYLQKENIIDESGMPKERFSAEFPKEGPSILRIQQVVRGDSAAYFCASSPGQGSSGANVLTFGAGSRLTVL.